One T cell receptor (delta chain) is described in this entry. TCRdb reanalysed the reads with CATT. The repertoire holds 4,000 to 4,500 delta-chain clones, with 6.2% as singletons. The sample comes from a study of gamma-delta chains in newborns, infants, children. Study details: Polyclonal expansion of innate γδ T cells after birth follows microbial exposure.

J gave up 2 bases and V 3 bases, and 21 bases lay outside the gene matches. This CDR3 is built from 22 residues. Germline V gene sequence: CDR1 GEAIGNYY, CDR2 EKD. The chain links TRDV2 to TRDJ3; TRDD3 matches 7 bases. TCRdb offers no J gene call, so here the DNA was matched to germline to obtain one. Source material: blood. The receptor's source is a child who was a newborn, infant or young child, either healthy, febrile or measles-vaccinated (not recorded which). DNA for the CDR3: TGTGCCTGTGACGGGGCTGGGGCCCAAGCTGGGGGTCCCACCTGGGACACCCGACAGATGTTTTTC. Amino acid sequence: CACDGAGAQAGGPTWDTRQMFF.